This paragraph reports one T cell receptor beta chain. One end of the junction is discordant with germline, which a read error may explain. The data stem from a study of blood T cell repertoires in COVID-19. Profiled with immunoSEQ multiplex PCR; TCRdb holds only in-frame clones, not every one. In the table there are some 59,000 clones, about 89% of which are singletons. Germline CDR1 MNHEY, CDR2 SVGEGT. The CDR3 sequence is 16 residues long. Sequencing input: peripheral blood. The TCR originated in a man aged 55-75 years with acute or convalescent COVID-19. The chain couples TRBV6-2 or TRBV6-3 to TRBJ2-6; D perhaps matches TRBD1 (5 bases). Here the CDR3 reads CASSGYQGSVANVLTF. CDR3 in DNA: TGTGCCAGCAGCGGCTACCAGGGCTCTGTGGCCAACGTCCTGACTTTC.